Each of the 20 T cell receptor beta chains below was sequenced from the same sample in a study of blood T cell repertoires in COVID-19. Clones were read by immunoSEQ multiplex PCR, and TCRdb kept only the in-frame ones, dropping some. The sample holds about 200,000 clones, more than 75% seen once. The specimen sequenced was peripheral blood. Source of these receptors: a human donor in a cohort sampled during active COVID-19.

The J gene is TRBJ2-7, the V gene TRBV9; 7 nucleotides match TRBD1. This CDR3 spans 16 amino acids. The J segment lost 7 bases and the V segment lost 0 bases, leaving 13 bases of the junction unmatched. The germline CDR1 and CDR2 sequences are SGDLS and YYNGEE. CDR3 in amino acids: CASSVDAGTVSVEQYF. In DNA form, the CDR3 reads TGTGCCAGCAGCGTAGATGCCGGGACAGTGTCCGTGGAGCAGTACTTC.

The chain employs TRBV4-1 and TRBJ1-1, with a possible D match to TRBD1 (6 bases). The length of the CDR3 is 14 residues. V lost 0 bases and J lost 4, with 9 bases in between. Germline V gene lookup returns CDR1 MGHRA and CDR2 YSYEKL. CDR3 amino acids: CASSQDRGSTEAFF. For the CDR3, the DNA is TGCGCCAGCAGCCAAGATAGGGGGTCCACTGAAGCTTTCTTT.

The chain links TRBV19 to TRBJ1-2; TRBD1 matches 11 bases. Per germline, CDR1 LNHDA and CDR2 SQIVND (reference sequence). The CDR3 consists of 18 residues. V lost 5 bases and J lost 4; bases outside the gene matches: 15. The CDR3 is CASSAAWDRGIPPYGYTF. The CDR3 DNA is TGTGCCAGTAGTGCGGCCTGGGACAGGGGGATCCCCCCCTATGGCTACACCTTC.

The chain's CDR3 is CASSLTIRGLVLGPGELFF. The CDR3 DNA follows: TGTGCCAGTAGTCTCACCATACGAGGACTAGTCCTAGGTCCCGGGGAGCTGTTTTTT. The chain is built from TRBV19 and TRBJ2-2, with TRBD2 matching over 7 bases. The CDR3 is made up of 19 amino acids. CDR1 is LNHDA, CDR2 SQIVND, per germline (reference sequence). The junction had 21 bases not matched to a gene; V was cut back by 5 bases and J by 6 bases.

The chain has TRBV6-4 and TRBJ2-2; TRBD2 matches 8 bases. Germline lookup yields CDR1 MRHNA and CDR2 SNTAGT. The CDR3 totals 14 residues. V shed 4 bases, J shed 4 bases, and the junction held 2 bases outside the gene matches. This chain's CDR3 is CASSASGSTGELFF. CDR3 in DNA: TGTGCCAGCAGTGCGAGCGGGAGCACCGGGGAGCTGTTTTTT.

Only a few counts were recorded for this clone. The V and J genes are TRBV7-9 and TRBJ2-2, with D tentatively TRBD1 (5 bases). V lost 10 bases and J 4 bases, leaving 19 bases between the germline ends. CDR1 and CDR2 (germline): SEHNR, FQNEAQ (reference sequence). The CDR3 length is 15 residues. In nucleotides, the CDR3 is TGTGCCACCCAACCAGAAGGGGTGGGCACCGGGGAGCTGTTTTTT. It specifies CATQPEGVGTGELFF.

This sequence joins TRBV5-1 and TRBJ2-1, with a possible D match to TRBD1 (6 bases). The germline V gene has CDR1 SGHRS and CDR2 YFSETQ. Trimming took off 4 bases at V and 6 bases at J, with 14 bases between the two ends. CDR3 length: 14 residues. CDR3 DNA sequence: TGCGCCAGCAGCACAACAGGGTACTCCAATGAGCAGTTCTTC. Amino acid sequence: CASSTTGYSNEQFF.

V usage is TRBV2 and J usage is TRBJ1-1, with 7 bases fitting TRBD1. The ends lost 2 bases at V and 6 bases at J; junction bases unmatched: 6. There are 14 residues in the CDR3. Germline V gene data show CDR1 as SNHLY and CDR2 as FYNNEI. CDR3 nucleotides: TGTGCCAGCAGTGAACAGGGGGGTGTCTCTGAAGCTTTCTTT. The encoded protein is CASSEQGGVSEAFF. The full variable domain, completed using reference TRBV2 and TRBJ1-1, is EPEVTQTPSHQVTQMGQEVILRCVPISNHLYFYWYRQILGQKVEFLVSFYNNEISEKSEIFDDQFSVERPDGSNFTLKIRSTKLEDSAMYFCASSEQGGVSEAFFGQGTRLTVV.

The chain is built from TRBV7-9 and TRBJ2-7; D is unclear. From germline, CDR1 is SEHNR and CDR2 FQNEAQ (reference sequence). The CDR3 spans 14 residues. V lost 2 bases to trimming and J lost 2 bases, with 10 bases between them. CDR3 residues: CASSLSTATYEQYF. For the CDR3, the DNA is TGTGCCAGCAGCTTATCTACAGCTACCTACGAGCAGTACTTC.

CDR3 in amino acids: CASSSASGETYNEQFF. CDR3 in DNA: TGTGCCAGCAGCTCCGCTAGCGGAGAGACCTACAATGAGCAGTTCTTC. V gene TRBV13 combines with J gene TRBJ2-1; 7 positions agree with TRBD2. The V gene end was trimmed by 4 bases and the J gene end by 2 bases; junction bases not matched to a gene: 8. Germline V lookup: CDR1 PRHDT, CDR2 FYEKMQ (reference sequence). The CDR3 is 16 residues long.

The genes are TRBV11-2 and TRBJ1-2; tentative D call: TRBD1 (6 bases). This CDR3 has 14 residues. Germline-derived CDR1 and CDR2 are SGHAT and FQNNGV. Deletions cut 4 bases from V and 4 bases from J, with 13 bases between. This CDR3 is CASSSMGASYGYTF. The CDR3 coding sequence is TGTGCCAGCAGCTCTATGGGGGCGTCCTATGGCTACACCTTC. Looking up the rest from reference TRBV11-2 and TRBJ1-2 gives the full variable domain: EAGVAQSPRYKIIEKRQSVAFWCNPISGHATLYWYQQILGQGPKLLIQFQNNGVVDDSQLPKDRFSAERLKGVDSTLKIQPAKLEDSAVYLCASSSMGASYGYTFGSGTRLTVV.

This chain links TRBV19 with TRBJ1-5; a possible D gene is TRBD1 (6 bases). V gave up 5 bases and J gave up 9 bases, with 20 bases separating them. Per germline, CDR1 LNHDA and CDR2 SQIVND (reference sequence). The length of the CDR3 is 15 residues. The CDR3 region has the DNA TGTGCCAGTAGTCTATCGGACGGGGGGCGTGGGCCCCAGCATTTT. Its protein product is CASSLSDGGRGPQHF.

V is TRBV19 and J is TRBJ2-1, with 8 bases matching TRBD2. This CDR3 is built from 16 residues. CDR1 and CDR2 from the germline V gene are LNHDA and SQIVND (reference sequence). Trimming cost V 5 bases and J 0 bases; bases outside gene matches: 6. DNA of the CDR3: TGTGCCAGTAGTCTTAGCGGGACCAGCTCCTACAATGAGCAGTTCTTC. Its translation is CASSLSGTSSYNEQFF.

The table lists this clone with a few counts. The chain links TRBV6-1 to TRBJ2-2; D might be TRBD1 (5 bases). CDR1 is MNHNS, CDR2 SASEGT, per germline. V was clipped by 2 bases and J by 6 bases, with 13 bases between them. The CDR3 has 15 amino acids. CDR3 residues: CASSEWSTVAGELFF. CDR3 nucleotides: TGTGCCAGCAGTGAATGGTCGACAGTGGCCGGGGAGCTGTTTTTT.

The chain employs TRBV28 and TRBJ1-5, with TRBD1 matching 7 bases. Germline CDR1 MDHEN, CDR2 SYDVKM. The CDR3 covers 16 residues. Trimming cost V 1 base and J 11 bases; bases outside gene matches: 14. CDR3: CASSLSTGRGIRTQHF. The CDR3 coding sequence is TGTGCCAGCAGTTTATCGACAGGGCGAGGCATTCGGACCCAGCATTTT. The variable domain in full, completed from reference TRBV28 and TRBJ1-5, reads DVKVTQSSRYLVKRTGEKVFLECVQDMDHENMFWYRQDPGLGLRLIYFSYDVKMKEKGDIPEGYSVSREKKERFSLILESASTNQTSMYLCASSLSTGRGIRTQHFGDGTRLSIL.

The chain has TRBV5-1 and TRBJ2-3, with 13 bases aligning to TRBD2. This CDR3 comprises 17 residues. Germline V CDR1 and CDR2: SGHRS, YFSETQ. Germline trimming cut 0 bases from V and 4 bases from J; bases unmatched to any gene: 5. CDR3 sequence: CASSLGTSGRAADTQYF. The CDR3 DNA is TGCGCCAGCAGCTTGGGAACTAGCGGGAGGGCCGCAGATACGCAGTATTTT.

This clone was detected only once. The gene calls are TRBV10-3 and TRBJ1-1; 8 bases are shared with TRBD1. The CDR3 has 14 residues. CDR1 is ENHRY and CDR2 is SYGVKD in the germline V gene. V lost 6 bases, J lost 7 bases, and 10 bases stayed unmatched. Here the CDR3 DNA reads TGTGCCATCAGCAAACAGGGGGACTCCGGTGAAGCTTTCTTT. As protein: CAISKQGDSGEAFF.

Only one count was recorded for this clone. The J gene is TRBJ2-2, the V gene TRBV2; no clear D. There are 14 residues in the CDR3. The V gene lost 7 bases and the J gene lost 2 bases, with 11 bases spanning the gap. The germline V gene has CDR1 SNHLY and CDR2 FYNNEI. CDR3 region: CASTFAVNTGELFF. Written as DNA, the CDR3 is TGTGCCAGCACCTTTGCGGTTAACACCGGGGAGCTGTTTTTT.

This clone was observed a handful of times. The chain joins TRBV19 to TRBJ1-5; a possible D gene is TRBD1 (6 bases). CDR1 is LNHDA, CDR2 SQIVND, per germline (reference sequence). The CDR3 is 12 residues long. Trimming left V 9 bases short and J 16 bases short, with 22 bases between. The CDR3 nucleotides read TGTGCCAGCACCCTCGGAAGGACAGCCCCACATTTT. Its protein product is CASTLGRTAPHF.

J is TRBJ1-2 and V is TRBV7-8; D ambiguous. Per germline, CDR1 SGHVS and CDR2 FQNEAQ. This CDR3 has 14 residues. V was shortened by 1 base and J by 2 bases, with 8 bases between the two germline ends. CDR3 DNA: TGTGCCAGCAGCTTAGAAGCCCAAAACTATGGCTACACCTTC. It yields the protein CASSLEAQNYGYTF.